One and the same sample provided the 21 T cell receptor beta chains below, sequenced in a study of PD-1 blockade in mismatch repair-deficient tumors. Repertoires were generated with immunoSEQ multiplex PCR, while TCRdb's copy carries only in-frame clones and drops some. The data show around 38,000 clones, roughly 80% seen once. The material sequenced was peripheral blood, taken 4 weeks after starting pembrolizumab. The receptors were gathered from an adult with mismatch repair-deficient cancer.

The chain recombines TRBV7-6 with TRBJ2-2; D gene uncertain. The germline gives CDR1 SGHVS, CDR2 FNYEAQ. The V end lost 1 base, the J end lost 0 bases, and 9 bases lay between the germline ends. CDR3 length: 16 amino acids. Written as DNA, the CDR3 is TGTGCCAGCAGCTTAGAACGAGCAGCGAACACCGGGGAGCTGTTTTTT. This gives the protein CASSLERAANTGELFF.

The gene calls are TRBV14 and TRBJ2-5, with unresolved D. Germline loops: CDR1 SGHDN, CDR2 FVKESK. The CDR3 runs to 13 residues. Trimming took 3 bases from V and 4 from J, leaving 9 bases between them. CDR3 residues: CASSQFSAETQYF. The CDR3 nucleotides are TGTGCCAGCAGCCAGTTCAGCGCAGAGACCCAGTACTTC.

This chain uses TRBV4-3 with TRBJ2-1; 10 bases align to TRBD2. V trimming: 0 bases; J trimming: 1 base; junction bases outside the gene matches: 3. Germline lookup yields CDR1 LGHNA and CDR2 YSLEER. CDR3 length equals 17 residues. The CDR3 protein is CASSQDPSGSSYNEQFF. The DNA of the CDR3 is TGCGCCAGCAGCCAAGATCCTAGCGGGAGTTCCTACAATGAGCAGTTCTTC.

This rearrangement joins TRBV30 to TRBJ2-3; 10 bases map to TRBD2. V dropped 0 bases and J dropped 5; count of bases not matched to a gene: 2. Germline V gene sequence: CDR1 GTSNPN, CDR2 SVGIG (reference sequence). There are 14 residues in the CDR3. CDR3 in amino acids: CAWSVGLAIDTQYF. CDR3 nucleotide sequence: TGTGCCTGGAGTGTGGGACTAGCGATAGATACGCAGTATTTT.

V and J are TRBV5-1 and TRBJ2-7; D unclear. V was pared by 1 base and J by 0 bases, with 8 bases between. The CDR3 length is 14 residues. CDR1 is SGHRS and CDR2 is YFSETQ in the germline V gene. The CDR3 loop is CASSLQSSSYEQYF. The CDR3 region has the DNA TGCGCCAGCAGCTTGCAGTCAAGCTCCTACGAGCAGTACTTC.

This clone was seen a few times. The chain has TRBV28 and TRBJ2-3; TRBD2 might be the D (7 bases). CDR1 and CDR2 (germline): MDHEN, SYDVKM. CDR3 length: 17 amino acids. Trimming removed 1 base at V and 6 bases at J, with 20 bases between. The CDR3 loop reads CASSLLGGRETFDTQYF. Written as DNA, the CDR3 is TGTGCCAGCAGTTTATTGGGGGGGCGGGAGACGTTTGATACGCAGTATTTT.

The genes are TRBV19 and TRBJ2-3; D unresolved. Germline CDR1 reads LNHDA; CDR2 reads SQIVND (reference sequence). This CDR3 region has 14 residues. With 5 bases removed from V and 0 bases from J, the gap between germline ends came to 9 bases. The CDR3 nucleotides are TGTGCCAGTAGTCCATTCCGCAGCACAGATACGCAGTATTTT. It encodes CASSPFRSTDTQYF.

In its sample, this clone was seen a few times. The rearrangement joins TRBV28 to TRBJ2-7, with D maybe TRBD1 (6 bases). V was shortened by 2 bases and J by 2 bases, with 10 bases between the two germline ends. The germline gives CDR1 MDHEN, CDR2 SYDVKM. The CDR3 is 14 residues long. The CDR3 loop is CASSLRGFPYEQYF. CDR3 nucleotides: TGTGCCAGCAGTTTAAGGGGGTTCCCCTACGAGCAGTACTTC.

The genes are TRBV7-9 and TRBJ2-5; a weak D match, TRBD2 (6 bases). Trimming left V 5 bases short and J 7 bases short, with 17 bases between. The germline V gene encodes CDR1 SEHNR and CDR2 FQNEAQ (reference sequence). The CDR3 has 14 amino acids. The CDR3, as DNA: TGTGCCAGCAGCCTCTCTTGGGGGGAAGGGACCCAGTACTTC. It yields the protein CASSLSWGEGTQYF.

The CDR3 sequence: CASSPSGTSSYEQYF. The CDR3 DNA sequence: TGCGCCAGCAGCCCCTCCGGGACTAGCTCCTACGAGCAGTACTTC. The chain is built from TRBV4-1 and TRBJ2-7, with 8 positions matching TRBD2. Trimming took 4 bases from V and 0 from J; bases not matched to a gene: 5. Germline loops: CDR1 MGHRA, CDR2 YSYEKL. The CDR3 is 15 amino acids.

This clone was seen a few times. The chain recombines TRBV28 with TRBJ2-7, with 7 nucleotides matching TRBD2. Trimming cost V 6 bases and J 3 bases; bases outside gene matches: 5. In germline, CDR1 is MDHEN, CDR2 SYDVKM. The CDR3 loop spans 13 amino acids. CDR3 coding DNA: TGTGCCAGCAGACGAGCGGGATTCTACGAGCAGTACTTC. Translating it yields CASRRAGFYEQYF. Complete variable domain (other parts from reference TRBV28 and TRBJ2-7): DVKVTQSSRYLVKRTGEKVFLECVQDMDHENMFWYRQDPGLGLRLIYFSYDVKMKEKGDIPEGYSVSREKKERFSLILESASTNQTSMYLCASRRAGFYEQYFGPGTRLTVT.

This sequence joins TRBV19 and TRBJ2-3; the match to TRBD2 covers 14 bases. The CDR3 has 18 residues. Germline CDR1 is LNHDA and CDR2 is SQIVND (reference sequence). Trimming removed 5 bases from V and 2 bases from J; junction bases left unmatched: 9. This CDR3 reads CASSGGLAGVPHTDTQYF. CDR3 DNA sequence: TGTGCCAGTAGTGGGGGACTAGCGGGAGTTCCCCACACAGATACGCAGTATTTT.

The chain uses TRBV28 and TRBJ1-1, with TRBD1 matching 10 bases. The CDR3 is 14 residues long. Germline loops: CDR1 MDHEN, CDR2 SYDVKM. Trimming cost V 6 bases and J 4 bases; bases outside gene matches: 5. CDR3 region: CASSRQGAGTEAFF. The DNA of the CDR3 is TGTGCCAGCAGCAGACAGGGGGCGGGCACTGAAGCTTTCTTT. Full variable domain (missing parts from reference TRBV28 and TRBJ1-1): DVKVTQSSRYLVKRTGEKVFLECVQDMDHENMFWYRQDPGLGLRLIYFSYDVKMKEKGDIPEGYSVSREKKERFSLILESASTNQTSMYLCASSRQGAGTEAFFGQGTRLTVV.

Of note for this clone: At one end, the junction sequence differs from germline, possibly due to a read error. The chain employs TRBV7-7 and TRBJ2-5, with 7 bases fitting TRBD1. Germline CDR1 is SSHAT and CDR2 is FNYEAQ (reference sequence). This CDR3 is built from 14 residues. CDR3 region: CASSPGTAQETQYF. The CDR3 nucleotides are TGTGCTAGCAGCCCAGGGACAGCCCAAGAGACCCAGTACTTC. The variable domain in full, completed from reference TRBV7-7 and TRBJ2-5, reads GAGVSQSPRYKVTKRGQDVTLRCDPISSHATLYWYQQALGQGPEFLTYFNYEAQPDKSGLPSDRFSAERPEGSISTLTIQRTEQRDSAMYRCASSPGTAQETQYFGPGTRLLVL.

V and J are TRBV6-5 and TRBJ1-2, with 7 positions matching TRBD1. V dropped 4 bases and J dropped 4; count of bases not matched to a gene: 6. CDR1 MNHEY and CDR2 SVGAGI come from the germline V gene. The CDR3 has 14 residues. Here the CDR3 reads CASSSRTGSYGYTF. The CDR3 coding sequence is TGTGCCAGCAGTTCCCGGACAGGCTCCTATGGCTACACCTTC.

The chain has TRBV19 and TRBJ2-2, with 8 positions matching TRBD1. The CDR3 contains 14 residues. Germline V gene lookup returns CDR1 LNHDA and CDR2 SQIVND (reference sequence). The V gene end was trimmed by 8 bases and the J gene end by 3 bases; junction bases not matched to a gene: 5. The CDR3 nucleotides read TGTGCCAGTTCGGACAGGGTTGACACCGGGGAGCTGTTTTTT. Amino acids: CASSDRVDTGELFF. Full variable domain (remainder filled in from reference TRBV19 and TRBJ2-2): DGGITQSPKYLFRKEGQNVTLSCEQNLNHDAMYWYRQDPGQGLRLIYYSQIVNDFQKGDIAEGYSVSREKKESFPLTVTSAQKNPTAFYLCASSDRVDTGELFFGEGSRLTVL.

J is TRBJ2-7 and V is TRBV5-5, with a weak D call TRBD2 (5 bases). The CDR3 covers 14 residues. Germline V gives CDR1 SGHKS, CDR2 YYEKEE (reference sequence). V was clipped by 6 bases and J by 3 bases, with 16 bases between them. CDR3 region: CASNYWNRDYEQYF. The CDR3, as DNA: TGTGCCAGCAATTATTGGAATCGGGACTACGAGCAGTACTTC.

V and J are TRBV6-4 and TRBJ2-1; D not resolved. Trimming shortened V by 0 bases and J by 5 bases, and 5 bases separated the two germline ends. The germline V gene has CDR1 MRHNA and CDR2 SNTAGT. This CDR3 contains 13 residues. This CDR3 is CASSDSTNNEQFF. The CDR3 nucleotides are TGTGCCAGCAGTGACTCGACAAACAATGAGCAGTTCTTC.

V is TRBV19 and J is TRBJ2-7; a weak D match, TRBD2 (5 bases). The CDR3 length is 14 residues. V lost 7 bases, J lost 6 bases, and 19 bases lay in between. Germline V gene data show CDR1 as LNHDA and CDR2 as SQIVND (reference sequence). CDR3 amino acids: CASTQPALRGEQYF. As DNA, the CDR3 is TGTGCCAGTACCCAACCGGCCCTACGGGGCGAGCAGTACTTC.

V is TRBV19 and J is TRBJ1-2; tentative D call: TRBD1 (5 bases). V was clipped by 7 bases and J by 8 bases, with 17 bases between them. This CDR3 is 13 amino acids long. CDR1 and CDR2 from the germline V gene are LNHDA and SQIVND (reference sequence). The CDR3 sequence: CASTRTGTEGYTF. CDR3 sequence (DNA): TGTGCCAGTACCCGAACCGGGACGGAAGGCTACACCTTC.

The chain links TRBV4-2 to TRBJ2-2; 12 bases line up with TRBD2. V was pared by 2 bases and J by 6 bases, with 16 bases of the junction left unmatched. Germline assignment: CDR1 LGHNA and CDR2 YNFKEQ. This CDR3 spans 20 amino acids. CDR3 loop: CASSQRLAGERRRLAGELFF. The CDR3 DNA is TGTGCCAGCAGCCAAAGACTAGCGGGGGAGCGACGGCGGCTAGCCGGGGAGCTGTTTTTT.